The rows below give T cell receptor beta chains drawn from one sample of a study of T-cell reconstitution after alpha-beta-depleted transplantation in children. TCRdb reprocessed the PCR reads with MiXCR, giving one entry per CDR3 protein. Altogether more than 200,000 distinct CDR3 sequences are present, around 25% being singletons, with the ten largest covering 4% to 5.5%. Source: PBMCs, mostly from graft donor cells, taken 360 days after TCRalphabeta/CD19-depleted stem cell transplant. All receptors come from a female patient aged 2-15 years who had a stem cell transplant for congenital amegakaryocytic thrombocytopenia, so the T cells may come from the graft donor. Both conserved end residues are part of each CDR3. D genes are given only for firm matches. Not every row has a clone size; where given, it reads once, few, many or a size class.

NA	TRBV29-1	TRBJ1-2	14	NA	TGCAGTGTTGAAGCCGGGACAACGAACTATGGCTACACCTTC	CSVEAGTTNYGYTF
NA	TRBV6-2/TRBV6-3	TRBJ2-4	15	NA	TGTGCCAGCAGTTACAGGGCCAGCGGAAAAAACATTCAGTACTTC	CASSYRASGKNIQYF
NA	TRBV20-1	TRBJ2-1	14	NA	TGCAGTGCTAGTCAGGGTAGCTCCTACAATGAGCAGTTCTTC	CSASQGSSYNEQFF
TRBD2	TRBV6-2/TRBV6-3	TRBJ2-2	17	few	TGTGCCAGCAGTTACTCTCAAGCGGGGGAGGAGACCGGGGAGCTGTTTTTT	CASSYSQAGEETGELFF
NA	TRBV6-2/TRBV6-3	TRBJ2-1	17	NA	TGTGCCAGCAGTTACTTCCCGGGGGGCCCGTCGTACAATGAGCAGTTCTTC	CASSYFPGGPSYNEQFF
TRBD2	TRBV28	TRBJ2-7	14	NA	TGTGCCAGCAGTGACGGGACTAGTCCCTACGAGCAGTACTTC	CASSDGTSPYEQYF
TRBD1	TRBV5-1	TRBJ1-1	14	many	TGCGCCAGCAGCCCTCGGACAGGGCGTACTGAAGCTTTCTTT	CASSPRTGRTEAFF
NA	TRBV24-1	TRBJ2-5	14	NA	TGTGCCACCAGTGATATAGGGGGGCAAGAGACCCAGTACTTC	CATSDIGGQETQYF
TRBD1	TRBV11-2	TRBJ2-7	16	few	TGTGCCAGCAGCTTAATGGCGACAGGGGGATATCGCGAGCAGTACTTC	CASSLMATGGYREQYF
NA	TRBV6-6	TRBJ2-2	12	many	TGTGCCAGCAGTTACGACACCGGGGAGCTGTTTTTT	CASSYDTGELFF
NA	TRBV5-1	TRBJ2-2	16	NA	TGCGCCAGCAGCTTGTCCCAGGGGTCGAGCACCGGGGAGCTGTTTTTT	CASSLSQGSSTGELFF
NA	TRBV5-1	TRBJ2-3	13	many	TGCGCCAGCAGCTTGAGTCCTGCAGATACGCAGTATTTT	CASSLSPADTQYF
NA	TRBV6-5	TRBJ1-4	13	NA	TGTGCCAGCAGGTGGGCAGGGACTGAAAAACTGTTTTTT	CASRWAGTEKLFF
NA	TRBV6-5	TRBJ1-1	13	few	TGTGCCAGCAGTTACTCCTTGGGGGCTGAAGCTTTCTTT	CASSYSLGAEAFF
TRBD1	TRBV4-3	TRBJ1-3	15	many	TGCGCCAGCAGCCGGACAGGGCACTCTGGAAACACCATATATTTT	CASSRTGHSGNTIYF
NA	TRBV12-5	TRBJ1-1	15	NA	TGTGCTAGTGGTTTGGAGATACGTGGGGGTACTGAAGCTTTCTTT	CASGLEIRGGTEAFF
NA	TRBV24-1	TRBJ2-2	17	NA	TGTGCCACCAGTGATTTGCGTGGAGGAACGAACACCGGGGAGCTGTTTTTT	CATSDLRGGTNTGELFF
TRBD2	TRBV20-1	TRBJ2-1	15	NA	TGCAGTGCTACTTCCGGGACTAGCCCTCTCAATGAGCAGTTCTTC	CSATSGTSPLNEQFF
NA	TRBV6-4	TRBJ2-6	16	NA	TGTGCCACAGTTAGCGCACTTAGCTCTGGGGCCAACGTCCTGACTTTC	CATVSALSSGANVLTF
NA	TRBV20-1	TRBJ1-2	13	few	TGCAGTGCTGGAGGGGAGGGTTACTATGGCTACACCTTC	CSAGGEGYYGYTF
NA	TRBV20-1	TRBJ2-2	14	NA	TGCAGTGCCCCCCGGCAGGCTAACACCGGGGAGCTGTTTTTT	CSAPRQANTGELFF
NA	TRBV14	TRBJ2-3	13	NA	TGTGCCAGCAGCCAAATCAGCCCAGATACGCAGTATTTT	CASSQISPDTQYF
TRBD2	TRBV5-6	TRBJ2-2	16	NA	TGTGCCAGCAGTTGGCCGGGACTAGTCCCCGCCGGGGAGCTGTTTTTT	CASSWPGLVPAGELFF
NA	TRBV20-1	TRBJ1-4	12	NA	TGCAGTGCTAGTTCCGGTTTCGAAAAACTGTTTTTT	CSASSGFEKLFF
NA	TRBV15	TRBJ2-3	15	NA	TGTGCCACCAGCAGAGATGCGGTCAGGCGGGATACGCAGTATTTT	CATSRDAVRRDTQYF
NA	TRBV21-1	TRBJ2-7	11	many	TGTGCCAGAGGACACCACTACGAGCAGTACTTC	CARGHHYEQYF
TRBD2	TRBV12-3/TRBV12-4	TRBJ2-3	13	NA	TGTGCCAGCAGTTTTGCGGGAGGAGATACGCAGTATTTT	CASSFAGGDTQYF
TRBD1	TRBV2	TRBJ1-4	14	NA	TGTGCCGGTACCGCGACAGGGTGGGGGGAAAAACTGTTTTTT	CAGTATGWGEKLFF
NA	TRBV7-6	TRBJ2-2	16	few	TGTGCCAGCAGTTCCCCGCTCGGGCGAAACACCGGGGAGCTGTTTTTT	CASSSPLGRNTGELFF
NA	TRBV10-3	TRBJ2-7	13	few	TGTGCCATCAGTACCCCTTCTGTCAGAGAGCAGTACTTC	CAISTPSVREQYF
NA	TRBV12-3/TRBV12-4	TRBJ1-5	11	NA	TGTGCCAGCAGTGCGGGTCAGCCCCAGCATTTT	CASSAGQPQHF
NA	TRBV6-5	TRBJ2-3	18	few	TGTGCCAGCAGTTACGGTTACTTAGGGCGGGATGGGGCAGATACGCAGTATTTT	CASSYGYLGRDGADTQYF
NA	TRBV20-1	TRBJ2-5	11	few	TGCAGTGCCCTCGACAAAGAGACCCAGTACTTC	CSALDKETQYF
NA	TRBV20-1	TRBJ2-3	13	once	TGCAGTGCTAGTGATGCCCCCGGGGATACGCAGTATTTT	CSASDAPGDTQYF
NA	TRBV11-2	TRBJ2-5	14	NA	TGTGCCAGCAGCACTCAAGGGTCGGGAGAGACCCAGTACTTC	CASSTQGSGETQYF
NA	TRBV6-2/TRBV6-3	TRBJ2-5	14	NA	TGTGCCAGCAGTTACTCAGCAGGGTTGGAGACCCAGTACTTC	CASSYSAGLETQYF
NA	TRBV5-1	TRBJ2-2	15	many	TGCGCCAGCAGCCTCGACGGAACGAACACCGGGGAGCTGTTTTTT	CASSLDGTNTGELFF
TRBD1	TRBV27	TRBJ2-7	14	few	TGTGCCAGCCGACTTGGGACAGGGGGCGCCGAGCAGTACTTC	CASRLGTGGAEQYF
NA	TRBV5-1	TRBJ2-1	15	few	TGCGCCAGCAGCCCCGCTAGCGCTTACTACAATGAGCAGTTCTTC	CASSPASAYYNEQFF
NA	TRBV24-1	TRBJ2-7	11	many	TGTGCCACCAGTGATATGTACGAGCAGTACTTC	CATSDMYEQYF
NA	TRBV30	TRBJ2-3	15	NA	TGTGCCTGGAGTGTACAGGCAAAGCTTACAGATACGCAGTATTTT	CAWSVQAKLTDTQYF
NA	TRBV11-2	TRBJ2-5	14	NA	TGTGCCAGCAGCTTAATACCCAGGGGAGAGACCCAGTACTTC	CASSLIPRGETQYF
NA	TRBV20-1	TRBJ2-7	15	many	TGCAGTGCTAGAGATAGTACAGGGTCTGGGTACGAGCAGTACTTC	CSARDSTGSGYEQYF
NA	TRBV20-1	TRBJ1-2	13	NA	TGCAGTGCTAGAGGCAAGGTGATCTATGGCTACACCTTC	CSARGKVIYGYTF
NA	TRBV29-1	TRBJ2-3	16	NA	TGCAGCGTTGAAGATGTGGCAGGGGTCCCCACAGATACGCAGTATTTT	CSVEDVAGVPTDTQYF
NA	TRBV18	TRBJ1-1	15	NA	TGTGCCAGCTCACCACGGGTGAGGGAGAACACTGAAGCTTTCTTT	CASSPRVRENTEAFF
TRBD2	TRBV7-3	TRBJ2-1	15	NA	TGTGCCAGCAGCCCCCGTGGGGGGGACGGCAATGAGCAGTTCTTC	CASSPRGGDGNEQFF
NA	TRBV2	TRBJ2-7	12	NA	TGTGCCAGCAGCTCCGGGACCCACGAGCAGTACTTC	CASSSGTHEQYF
TRBD1	TRBV12-3/TRBV12-4	TRBJ2-2	15	few	TGTGCCAGCAGTGCTACAGGGGGAGGAATCGGGGAGCTGTTTTTT	CASSATGGGIGELFF
NA	TRBV20-1	TRBJ2-7	14	NA	TGCAGTGCTAGGAGAGCGGCAGCTCTGGGCGAGCAGTACTTC	CSARRAAALGEQYF
NA	TRBV9	TRBJ1-4	14	NA	TGTGCCAGCAGCGCTGAGGTGGGAGGGGAAAAACTGTTTTTT	CASSAEVGGEKLFF
NA	TRBV5-1	TRBJ2-3	15	few	TGCGCCAGCTCGAAACCCGATTCTAGCACAGATACGCAGTATTTT	CASSKPDSSTDTQYF
NA	TRBV12-3/TRBV12-4	TRBJ2-1	13	many	TGTGCCAGCAGTGCAGTGAGTAGGAATGAGCAGTTCTTC	CASSAVSRNEQFF
TRBD2	TRBV13	TRBJ2-7	16	few	TGTGCCAGCAGCCTGACAGGCGGGGGGCGGCCCTACGAGCAGTACTTC	CASSLTGGGRPYEQYF
NA	TRBV20-1	TRBJ2-3	14	NA	TGCAGTGCTATGGGAGGTTACAGCACAGATACGCAGTATTTT	CSAMGGYSTDTQYF